The entry below describes one T cell receptor beta chain. The protocol was immunoSEQ multiplex PCR, while the TCRdb copy is restricted to in-frame clones and leaves out a portion. Found here are about 220,000 clones, less than 90% of them singletons; the top ten hold approximately 2.7%. The data are from a study of blood T cell repertoires in COVID-19. V was clipped by 6 bases and J by 6 bases, with 13 bases between them. Looked up from germline, CDR1 is KGHDR and CDR2 is SFDVKD. The CDR3 totals 13 residues. Recruits, aged roughly 18 to 89 years, lived in 24 US areas. Grouping used clinical history reported by participants in a survey and questionnaire.

The sample consisted of PBMCs or T cells enriched from blood (not recorded which). The sequence was collected from a woman aged 25 to 39 who had recovered from COVID-19. This rearrangement joins TRBV24-1 to TRBJ1-2; possible D gene TRBD1, 5 bases. CDR3 loop: CATSSGGFDGYTF. The DNA of the CDR3 is TGTGCCACCAGTTCCGGGGGGTTCGATGGCTACACCTTC.